This T cell receptor (beta chain) appears in the sequencing data of a study of cytomegalovirus exposure and HLA in healthy donors. PCR involved 60 Vbeta and 13 Jbeta primers. Using immunoSEQ multiplex PCR, the repertoire was profiled, and TCRdb retains in-frame clones only, with some absent. The sample totals roughly 190,000 clones. Study-wide findings and caveats: The authors assumed roughly uniform sequencing depth across donors for presence/absence analyses.

The CDR3 consists of 18 residues. From germline, CDR1 is SEHNR and CDR2 FQNEAQ (reference sequence). Trimming took off 5 bases at V and 0 bases at J, with 19 bases between the two ends. Note on this clone: What it binds is not known.

The TCR was taken from a man aged 25 to 40 in good health and CMV-seronegative. The chain employs TRBV7-9 and TRBJ2-2; possible D gene TRBD2, 5 bases. Sequenced input: PBMCs. The CDR3 DNA follows: TGTGCCAGCAGCCTAGGGAGCAGTAGTCCAACGAACACCGGGGAGCTGTTTTTT. It is translated as CASSLGSSSPTNTGELFF.